This TCR beta chain comes out of a study of T cells in Graves' hyperthyroidism and ophthalmopathy. Study-level points and caveats: From stable hyperthyroidism, ophthalmopathy was set apart by a 13 V-J model.

This clonotype has a handful of counts. Its target is not known. Using RNA transcripts as the source, TCR beta CDR3 regions were amplified. TCR CDR3 underwent first-round RT-PCR with the HTBI primer set. TCRdb analysed the multiplex PCR reads with MiXCR anew, one entry per CDR3 protein. Of some 370,000 distinct CDR3 sequences in the sample, around 15% were seen once. Uncontrolled infection, other autoimmune disease, pregnancy or lactation led to exclusion. Diagnoses rested on clinical symptoms, serum thyroxine and TRAb, thyroid ultrasound and orbital computed tomography. The authors obtained PBMCs from over 8.5 ml of fresh peripheral blood. Germline V gene lookup returns CDR1 LNHDA and CDR2 SQIVND (reference sequence). This CDR3 has 13 amino acids. The germline V and J ends were trimmed by 9 bases and 1 base, with 12 bases remaining between them.

J is TRBJ1-1 and V is TRBV19; D might be TRBD1 (6 bases). The sequenced sample consisted of blood. The receptor was isolated from a man between 45 and 60 years old with Graves' ophthalmopathy. In nucleotides, the CDR3 is TGTGCCAGCCGACAGGACACGAACACTGAAGCTTTCTTT. It specifies CASRQDTNTEAFF.